These 10 T cell receptor beta chains came from one sample sequenced in a study of cytotoxic CD8 clonotypes in ibrutinib-treated CLL. Some clones are missing from TCRdb's copy, which holds only in-frame ones; the method was immunoSEQ multiplex PCR. The sample includes nearly 300,000 clones, around 77% of them seen just once. The input for sequencing was PBMCs, taken at disease progression, from a patient treated with ibrutinib. The receptors stem from a human donor with chronic lymphocytic leukemia.

This chain connects TRBV28 to TRBJ1-5, with D possibly being TRBD1 (6 bases). The CDR3 has 15 amino acids. Deletions cut 5 bases from V and 6 bases from J, with 17 bases between. The germline V gene has CDR1 MDHEN and CDR2 SYDVKM. In DNA form, the CDR3 reads TGTGCCAGCAGTCCGACAGGTGGTGGTGTTCAGCCCCAGCATTTT. This gives the protein CASSPTGGGVQPQHF.

V is TRBV4-3 and J is TRBJ2-1; 8 bases match TRBD2. This CDR3 has 16 amino acids. Trimming removed 4 bases from V and 0 bases from J; junction bases left unmatched: 5. Germline values: CDR1 LGHNA, CDR2 YSLEER. Here the CDR3 DNA reads TGCGCCAGCAGCCGCCCCAGCGGGAGCTCCTACAATGAGCAGTTCTTC. Protein: CASSRPSGSSYNEQFF.

The V call is TRBV7-3, the J call TRBJ2-7; D possibly matches TRBD1 or TRBD2 (5 bases each). Germline V lookup: CDR1 SGHTA, CDR2 FQGTGA. The CDR3 is 14 amino acids. V gave up 5 bases and J gave up 4 bases, with 15 bases separating them. For the CDR3, the DNA is TGTGCCAGCAGCCTCTCGGGACGGAGTTACGAGCAGTACTTC. It is translated as CASSLSGRSYEQYF.

This clone was seen a few times. The chain uses TRBV6-6 and TRBJ2-7; D is ambiguous. Germline CDR1 MNHNY, CDR2 SVGAGI (reference sequence). This CDR3 has 13 amino acids. V was trimmed by 5 bases and J by 1 base, leaving 9 bases between them. CDR3 coding DNA: TGTGCCAGCAGTCCAGAGATTTCCTACGAGCAGTACTTC. It codes for CASSPEISYEQYF.

The rearrangement uses TRBV7-7 and TRBJ2-2; tentatively, D is TRBD2 (5 bases). The V gene lost 6 bases and the J gene lost 8 bases, with 16 bases spanning the gap. CDR1 and CDR2 from the germline V gene are SSHAT and FNYEAQ (reference sequence). The CDR3 runs to 14 residues. CDR3 sequence (DNA): TGTGCCAGCAGGGAGGTTTTCACCTCTGGGGAGCTGTTTTTT. It specifies CASREVFTSGELFF.

The chain employs TRBV5-1 and TRBJ2-5; 10 nucleotides match TRBD1. With 4 bases clipped from V and 4 bases from J, the junction kept 7 bases outside the gene matches. CDR1 SGHRS and CDR2 YFSETQ come from the germline V gene. This CDR3 comprises 15 residues. The CDR3 reads CASSRTGGIRETQYF. CDR3 in DNA: TGCGCCAGCAGCCGGACAGGGGGTATAAGAGAGACCCAGTACTTC.

The chain employs TRBV5-1 and TRBJ1-5; 10 bases agree with TRBD1. The ends lost 4 bases at V and 7 bases at J; junction bases unmatched: 5. The CDR3 extends over 14 amino acids. Per the germline V gene, CDR1 is SGHRS and CDR2 is YFSETQ. CDR3 in amino acids: CASSPTGGWQPQHF. The CDR3 DNA reads as TGCGCCAGCAGCCCGACAGGGGGCTGGCAGCCCCAGCATTTT.

This clone is a singleton in its sample. Other DNA variants within this sample encode the same CDR3. The chain recombines TRBV7-9 with TRBJ1-2; tentatively, D is TRBD1 (5 bases). Germline CDR1 and CDR2: SEHNR and FQNEAQ (reference sequence). This CDR3 is built from 12 residues. V lost 5 bases and J 5 bases, leaving 9 bases between the germline ends. As DNA, the CDR3 is TGTGCCAGCAGCCTAGGGGTTTATGGCTACACCTTC. Protein: CASSLGVYGYTF.

The V gene is TRBV2, the J gene TRBJ1-6; 7 bases map to TRBD1. CDR1 and CDR2 from the germline V gene are SNHLY and FYNNEI. This CDR3 is 15 amino acids long. V lost 6 bases to trimming and J lost 4 bases; unmatched junction nucleotides: 6. This chain's CDR3 is CASRSHRGYNSPLHF. The CDR3 coding sequence is TGTGCCAGCAGATCACACAGGGGATATAATTCACCCCTCCACTTT. The variable domain in full, completed from reference TRBV2 and TRBJ1-6, reads EPEVTQTPSHQVTQMGQEVILRCVPISNHLYFYWYRQILGQKVEFLVSFYNNEISEKSEIFDDQFSVERPDGSNFTLKIRSTKLEDSAMYFCASRSHRGYNSPLHFGNGTRLTVT.

The rearrangement joins TRBV7-9 to TRBJ1-2; 7 bases are shared with TRBD1. This CDR3 has 19 amino acids. Losses at the gene ends were 4 bases for V and 2 bases for J; bases not matched to a gene: 19. CDR1 is SEHNR and CDR2 is FQNEAQ in the germline V gene (reference sequence). The CDR3 nucleotides read TGTGCCAGCAGCTACAGGGGAACGGGACAGAATGGGATAAACTATGGCTACACCTTC. Amino acid sequence: CASSYRGTGQNGINYGYTF. The full variable domain, rest sourced from reference TRBV7-9 and TRBJ1-2, is DTGVSQNPRHKITKRGQNVTFRCDPISEHNRLYWYRQTLGQGPEFLTYFQNEAQLEKSRLLSDRFSAERPKGSFSTLEIQRTEQGDSAMYLCASSYRGTGQNGINYGYTFGSGTRLTVV.